This TCR beta chain came from a study of cytotoxic CD8 clonotypes in ibrutinib-treated CLL. Germline CDR1 is SGHTA and CDR2 is FQGNSA. V was pared by 5 bases and J by 2 bases, with 2 bases of the junction left unmatched. CDR3 length: 14 amino acids. This clone has a single count. Assay: immunoSEQ multiplex PCR; the TCRdb copy retains only in-frame clones and omits some. The profile shows about 160,000 clones, around nine tenths of them singletons. This sequence was found in a human donor with chronic lymphocytic leukemia. The V call is TRBV7-2, the J call TRBJ2-1, with 8 positions matching TRBD2. This specimen consisted of PBMCs, obtained at disease progression, from a patient treated with ibrutinib. The DNA of the CDR3 is TGTGCCAGCAGCCCGACTAGCGCCTACAATGAGCAGTTCTTC. This gives the protein CASSPTSAYNEQFF.